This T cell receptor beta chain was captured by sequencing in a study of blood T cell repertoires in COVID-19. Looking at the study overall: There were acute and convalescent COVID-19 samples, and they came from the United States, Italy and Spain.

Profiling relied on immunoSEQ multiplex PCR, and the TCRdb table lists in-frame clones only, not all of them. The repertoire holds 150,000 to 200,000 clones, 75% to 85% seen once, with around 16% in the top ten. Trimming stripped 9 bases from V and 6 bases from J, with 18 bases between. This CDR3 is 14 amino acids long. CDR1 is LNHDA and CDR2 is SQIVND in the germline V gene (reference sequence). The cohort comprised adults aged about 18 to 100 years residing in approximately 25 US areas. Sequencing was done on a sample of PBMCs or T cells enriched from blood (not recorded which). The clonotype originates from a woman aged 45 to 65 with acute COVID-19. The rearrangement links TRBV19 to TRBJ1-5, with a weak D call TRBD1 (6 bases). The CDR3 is CASRARQGSQPQHF. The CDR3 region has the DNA TGTGCCAGCAGGGCTCGCCAGGGGTCTCAGCCCCAGCATTTT. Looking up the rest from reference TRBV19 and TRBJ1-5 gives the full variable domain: DGGITQSPKYLFRKEGQNVTLSCEQNLNHDAMYWYRQDPGQGLRLIYYSQIVNDFQKGDIAEGYSVSREKKESFPLTVTSAQKNPTAFYLCASRARQGSQPQHFGDGTRLSIL.